This T cell receptor (beta chain) emerged from a study of shared clonotypes between healthy human individuals. Study-wide results and limits: Genetic and exposure-history diversity was limited by the few donors.

A word on this clone: Antigen: not known.

Every unsorted PBMC PCR replicate was loaded with approximately 0.3 ug DNA, 33,000 or so T cell genomes. This table comes from immunoSEQ multiplex PCR, and its TCRdb copy is limited to in-frame clones, with some not included. The sample holds fewer than 600,000 clones; roughly four fifths are singletons and the top ten take about 12%. The CDR3 contains 16 residues. Germline V gene data show CDR1 as MGHRA and CDR2 as YSYEKL. V was shortened by 4 bases and J by 1 base, with 14 bases between the two germline ends. Sequenced: PBMCs. V gene TRBV4-1 combines with J gene TRBJ2-1; D possibly corresponds to TRBD2 (6 bases). The source of this sequence is a woman aged 40 to 50 in good health. Some clones in this sample may be carry-over from other donors' samples. The CDR3 reads CASSPTGTASYNEQFF. The DNA of the CDR3 is TGCGCCAGCAGCCCGACCGGGACTGCTTCCTACAATGAGCAGTTCTTC.